This T cell receptor beta chain originates from a study of T cell changes during pregnancy in multiple sclerosis. Sequenced by immunoSEQ multiplex PCR; TCRdb stores in-frame clones only, minus some. This sample has about 70,000 clones, with about 92% found just once. The material sequenced was CD8+ T cells from peripheral blood mononuclear cells, taken in the third trimester of pregnancy. The sequence derives from a female donor in good health, enrolled as a control in a pregnancy study.

CDR3 DNA sequence: TGTGCCAGCAGGCGGAACGAGGATGAAAAACTGTTTTTT. Translated: CASRRNEDEKLFF. The chain is built from TRBV5-6 and TRBJ1-4, with D hard to call. The germline gives CDR1 SGHDT, CDR2 YYEEEE. The CDR3 consists of 13 residues. The V and J ends lost 5 bases and 6 bases respectively, with 11 bases between them.